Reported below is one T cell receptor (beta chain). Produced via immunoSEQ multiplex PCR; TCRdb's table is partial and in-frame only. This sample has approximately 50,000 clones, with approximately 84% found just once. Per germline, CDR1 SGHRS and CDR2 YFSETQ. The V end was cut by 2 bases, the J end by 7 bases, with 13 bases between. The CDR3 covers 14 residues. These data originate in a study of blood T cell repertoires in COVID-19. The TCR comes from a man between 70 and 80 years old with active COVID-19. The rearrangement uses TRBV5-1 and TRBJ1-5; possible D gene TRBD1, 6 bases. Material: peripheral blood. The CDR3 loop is CASSLQGGDQPQHF. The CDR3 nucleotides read TGCGCCAGCAGCTTACAGGGTGGAGACCAGCCCCAGCATTTT.